The subject of this entry is one T cell receptor (beta chain). Its binding antigen is unknown. Base qualities are not at hand, and no much larger clone is one base apart. This record comes from a study of T cells in Graves' hyperthyroidism and ophthalmopathy (dated by TCRdb to about 2019). Study-level background: Peripheral blood samples were taken at initial diagnosis, before any treatment was given. TCR V-J signatures able to tell the groups apart were searched for in a discovery cohort of 100 patients, of whom fewer than 45 had Graves' ophthalmopathy and around 57 had stable Graves' hyperthyroidism. Prospective prediction of ophthalmopathy was tested in an independent validation cohort consisting of roughly 20 hyperthyroidism patients and approximately 16 patients who later progressed to ophthalmopathy. For training and testing, the 100 or so patients in the discovery cohort were randomly divided in a 7:3 ratio. In about 6 Graves' hyperthyroidism patients, the study also compared T-cell repertoires from thyroid tissue with T-cell repertoires from blood. After blood sampling, hyperthyroidism patients were treated with methimazole at a starting dose of 30 mg daily, and ophthalmopathy patients were treated with high-dose intravenous methylprednisolone. According to the paper, TCR Vbeta CDR3 sequencing was carried out on approximately 140 peripheral blood samples, which came from 40 to 45 ophthalmopathy, 75 or so hyperthyroidism and about 17 progressor patients.

Stable Graves' hyperthyroidism was defined as no progression to ophthalmopathy during 18 months of follow-up. Hyperthyroidism patients were newly diagnosed, with disease duration under 2 months, and aged 18 to 65 years. Exclusion was applied to patients with uncontrolled infections, other autoimmune diseases, pregnancy or lactation. Clinical symptoms, serum thyroxine and TRAb, thyroid ultrasound, and orbital computed tomography formed the basis for the diagnoses. PBMCs were separated from roughly 10 ml of fresh peripheral blood using Ficoll-Paque density gradient centrifugation. Trizol reagent was used to extract total RNA, and RNA quality was then checked on an Agilent 2100 Bioanalyzer. Overall results and qualifications from the work: Sample size was not statistically predetermined, and blinding of investigators to group allocation was not performed. In validation, progression to ophthalmopathy was predicted by the model with almost 71% sensitivity and roughly 76% specificity, a median of roughly 6.4 months before onset. In cross-validation, a model built on a 13 V-J signature told ophthalmopathy apart from stable hyperthyroidism with approximately 91% sensitivity and roughly 82% specificity, and in testing the same model reached 80%/75%. Most expanded thyroid clonotypes (frequency above 0.001) were also detected in blood, suggesting blood repertoires may reflect thyroid immune responses.

The TCR beta CDR3 regions were amplified from RNA transcripts. The TCR CDR3 was subjected to a first round of RT-PCR using the HTBI primer set and the Qiagen OneStep RT-PCR kit. Libraries were constructed in a second round of multiplex PCR, after which size selection and purification were carried out. The libraries were sequenced on an Illumina HiSeq2000 using paired-end 100 bp reads. The original methods were these. SOAPnuke was used to process the raw data, throwing out any read that contained adapters or uncalled bases, had a mean Phred below 15, or lacked an exact constant-primer or identifier match. High-quality paired reads were merged using COPE v1.2.5, and each unique nucleotide sequence was defined as a clonotype. Clonotypes were aligned to IMGT TRBV, TRBD and TRBJ reference segments using MiTCR v1.1. The analysis was restricted to V-J combinations with a frequency above 0.0001, which together covered about 99% of the repertoires. The TCS score was defined as the ratio of F50 (clonal expansion) to E x V (chaos), calculated using BLOSUM62-based TCRdist between CDR3 peptides within each V-J. Welch's t-statistics and random forest reduced fewer than 550 V-J features to under 15, which were used in a naive Bayes classifier (R e1071). The similarity between thyroid and blood repertoires was quantified using the Morisita-Horn index. TCRdb applied fastp at Q25 and MiXCR to the public reads, then kept only in-frame beta chains. Each CDR3 protein gets just one entry, which takes the most common genes and DNA from the rows behind it. The V and J calls come from TCRdb's annotation, not from the publication. This sample holds about 760,000 distinct CDR3 sequences; about 35% were observed only once. The ten largest clonotypes hold about a third of the sample.

The CDR3 goes from the cysteine to the phenylalanine over 16 residues. The kept DNA is CDR3 alone, 48 bases in frame from the first base. From a lookup of the germline V gene, CDR1 and CDR2 are SGHAT and FQNNGV. V lost 8 bases and J lost 1 base, and the count of bases not matched to a germline gene is 13. Recombination connected TRBV11-2 to TRBJ2-5; the junction holds 7 bases that match TRBD1. The sequencing input was blood. The sequence derives from a woman aged 40 to 55 with Graves' hyperthyroidism. The CDR3 here reads CASSPLTGSRQETQYF. The sequenced DNA is TGTGCCAGCTCACCATTGACAGGGTCGCGCCAAGAGACCCAGTACTTC.